This entry features one T cell receptor beta chain sequence. Its target is not known. Using immunoSEQ multiplex PCR, the repertoire was profiled, and TCRdb retains in-frame clones only, with some absent. The sample lists 35,000 to 45,000 clones, around four fifths seen once, with roughly 10% in the top ten. The data stem from a study of OX40 agonist ivuxolimab in advanced cancers. Looking at the study overall: Head and neck, renal cell, melanoma or hepatocellular carcinoma were the cancers that dose-escalation patients had. Study results and limitations: Also showing low normalized T-cell clonal expansion were some of the nonresponders. CD8+ T cells (on average) carried more expanded clones than CD4+ T cells.

The CDR3 is made up of 14 amino acids. This sequence was found in an adult with an advanced solid tumor such as melanoma, head and neck, liver or kidney cancer. The source material was CD4+ or CD8+ T cells sorted from blood, sampled in a trial of the OX40 agonist ivuxolimab. The genes are TRBV12-2 and TRBJ2-5; the table's TRBD1 call for D was not verified on the DNA. The J call may be in error: the DNA end matches TRBJ2-7 better. TRBV12-2 represents a pseudogene. The CDR3 here is CASMGQEVSYEQYF. DNA of the CDR3: TGTGCAAGTATGGGACAGGAAGTTTCCTACGAGCAGTACTTC.